Given below is one TCR beta chain in context. Its antigen remains unknown. Adult Caucasians living in Nashville, Tennessee made up all of the donors. This record belongs to a study of shared clonotypes between healthy human individuals. Findings and caveats of the study: Clonotypes shared by all four sorted-subset donors had higher generation probabilities than non-shared clonotypes.

Clones were read by immunoSEQ multiplex PCR, and TCRdb kept only the in-frame ones, dropping some. The data contain about 2.3 million clones, 85% to 95% of them singletons. The CDR3 covers 11 residues. Trimming took off 4 bases at V and 4 bases at J, with 4 bases between the two ends. The germline gives CDR1 MNHNY, CDR2 SVGAGI (reference sequence). Sequenced sample: naive CD4+ T cells from PBMCs. Subset meaning: CD45RA+ positively selected. The source is a man between 18 and 29 years old in good health. Some clones in this sample may be carry-over from other donors' samples. This chain uses TRBV6-6 with TRBJ1-2; D is uncertain. DNA of the CDR3: TGTGCCAGCAGTTCCTCCTATGGCTACACCTTC. Translated: CASSSSYGYTF.